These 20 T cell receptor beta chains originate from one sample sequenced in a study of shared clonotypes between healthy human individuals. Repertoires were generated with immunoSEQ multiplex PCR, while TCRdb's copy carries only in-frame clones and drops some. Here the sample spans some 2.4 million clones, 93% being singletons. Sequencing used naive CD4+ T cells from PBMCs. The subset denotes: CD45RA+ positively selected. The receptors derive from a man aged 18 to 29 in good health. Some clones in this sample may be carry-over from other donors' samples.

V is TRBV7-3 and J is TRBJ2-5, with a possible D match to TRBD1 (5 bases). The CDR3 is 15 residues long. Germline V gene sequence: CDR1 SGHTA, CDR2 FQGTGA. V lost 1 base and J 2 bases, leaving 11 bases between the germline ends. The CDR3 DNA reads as TGTGCCAGCAGCTTAATGCAGGGTAGACAAGAGACCCAGTACTTC. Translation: CASSLMQGRQETQYF. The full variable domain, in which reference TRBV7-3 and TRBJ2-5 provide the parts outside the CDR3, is GAGVSQTPSNKVTEKGKYVELRCDPISGHTALYWYRQSLGQGPEFLIYFQGTGAADDSGLPNDRFFAVRPEGSVSTLKIQRTERGDSAVYLCASSLMQGRQETQYFGPGTRLLVL.

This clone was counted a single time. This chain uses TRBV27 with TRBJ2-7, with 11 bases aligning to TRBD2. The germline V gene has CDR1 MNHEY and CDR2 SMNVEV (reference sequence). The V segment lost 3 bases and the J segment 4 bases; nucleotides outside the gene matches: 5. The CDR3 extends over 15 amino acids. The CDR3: CASSFGTSGKYEQYF. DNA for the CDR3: TGTGCCAGCAGTTTTGGGACTAGCGGAAAGTACGAGCAGTACTTC.

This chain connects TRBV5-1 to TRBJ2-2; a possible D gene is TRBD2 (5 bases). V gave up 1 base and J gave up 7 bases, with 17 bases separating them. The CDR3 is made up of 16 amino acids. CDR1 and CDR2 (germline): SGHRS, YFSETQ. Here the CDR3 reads CASSLLWASINGELFF. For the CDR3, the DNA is TGCGCCAGCAGCTTGTTGTGGGCTAGCATCAACGGGGAGCTGTTTTTT.

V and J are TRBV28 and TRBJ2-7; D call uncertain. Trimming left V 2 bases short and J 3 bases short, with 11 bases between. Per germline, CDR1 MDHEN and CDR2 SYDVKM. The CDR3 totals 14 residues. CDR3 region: CASSLRAAHYEQYF. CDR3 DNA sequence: TGTGCCAGCAGTTTACGGGCAGCCCACTACGAGCAGTACTTC.

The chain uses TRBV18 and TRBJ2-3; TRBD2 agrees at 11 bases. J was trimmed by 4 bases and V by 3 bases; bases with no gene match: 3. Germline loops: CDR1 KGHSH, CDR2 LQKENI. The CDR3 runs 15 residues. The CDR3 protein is CASSPTSGSADTQYF. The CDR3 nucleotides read TGTGCCAGCTCACCCACTAGCGGGAGCGCAGATACGCAGTATTTT.

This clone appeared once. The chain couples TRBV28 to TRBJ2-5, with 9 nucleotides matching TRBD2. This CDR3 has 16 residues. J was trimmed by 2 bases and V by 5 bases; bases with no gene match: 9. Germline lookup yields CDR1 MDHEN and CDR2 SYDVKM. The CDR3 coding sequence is TGTGCCAGCAGTCCCGCGGGGGGGTACAAGCAAGAGACCCAGTACTTC. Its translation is CASSPAGGYKQETQYF.

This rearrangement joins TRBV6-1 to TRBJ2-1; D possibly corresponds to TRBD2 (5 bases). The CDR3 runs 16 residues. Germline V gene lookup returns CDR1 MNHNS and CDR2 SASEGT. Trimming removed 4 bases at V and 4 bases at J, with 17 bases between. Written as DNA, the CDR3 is TGTGCCAGCAGTGTCCCGCCGCCCCCGGGGTACAATGAGCAGTTCTTC. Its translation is CASSVPPPPGYNEQFF.

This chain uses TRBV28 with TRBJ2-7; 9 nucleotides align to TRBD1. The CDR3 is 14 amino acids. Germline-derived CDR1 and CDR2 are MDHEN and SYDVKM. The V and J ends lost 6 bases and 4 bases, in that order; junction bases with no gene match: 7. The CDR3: CASRRQGGTYEQYF. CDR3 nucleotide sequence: TGTGCCAGCAGGCGACAGGGGGGAACTTACGAGCAGTACTTC.

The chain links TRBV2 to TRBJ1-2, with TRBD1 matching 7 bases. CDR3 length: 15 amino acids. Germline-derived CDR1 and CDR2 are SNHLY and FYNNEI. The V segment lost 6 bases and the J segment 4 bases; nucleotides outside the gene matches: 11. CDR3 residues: CASSPSPRDSYGYTF. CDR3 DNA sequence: TGTGCCAGCAGCCCTTCACCCCGGGACAGCTATGGCTACACCTTC.

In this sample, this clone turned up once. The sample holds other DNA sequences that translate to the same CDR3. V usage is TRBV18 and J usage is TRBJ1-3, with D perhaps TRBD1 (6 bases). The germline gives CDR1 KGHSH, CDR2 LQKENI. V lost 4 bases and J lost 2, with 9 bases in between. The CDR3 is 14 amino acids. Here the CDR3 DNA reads TGTGCCAGCTCACGTCAGGGGACTGGAAACACCATATATTTT. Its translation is CASSRQGTGNTIYF.

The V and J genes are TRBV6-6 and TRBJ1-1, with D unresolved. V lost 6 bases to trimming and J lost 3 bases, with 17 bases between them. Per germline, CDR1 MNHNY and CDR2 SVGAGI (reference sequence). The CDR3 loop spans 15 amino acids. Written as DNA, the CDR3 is TGTGCCAGCAGCCCTTGGAAAGGCGGGGACACTGAAGCTTTCTTT. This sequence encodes CASSPWKGGDTEAFF.

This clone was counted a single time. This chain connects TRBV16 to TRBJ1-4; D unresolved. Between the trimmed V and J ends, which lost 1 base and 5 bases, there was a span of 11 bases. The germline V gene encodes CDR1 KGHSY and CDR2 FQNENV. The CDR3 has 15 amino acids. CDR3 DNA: TGTGCCAGCAGCCAATATATGGCTGGGAATGAAAAACTGTTTTTT. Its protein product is CASSQYMAGNEKLFF.

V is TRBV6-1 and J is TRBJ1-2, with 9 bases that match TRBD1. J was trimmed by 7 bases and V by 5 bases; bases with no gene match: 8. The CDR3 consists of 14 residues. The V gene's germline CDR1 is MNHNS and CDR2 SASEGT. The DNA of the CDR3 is TGTGCCAGCAGTAGGACAGGGGAGTCGGGTGGCTACACCTTC. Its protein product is CASSRTGESGGYTF.

The CDR3 spells CASSISLPYGYTF. CDR3 coding DNA: TGTGCCAGTAGTATAAGCCTACCGTATGGCTACACCTTC. This chain connects TRBV19 to TRBJ1-2, with no clear D. Trimming took off 2 bases at V and 5 bases at J, with 9 bases between the two ends. Germline V gene sequence: CDR1 LNHDA, CDR2 SQIVND (reference sequence). The CDR3 spans 13 residues.

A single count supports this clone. The CDR3 DNA follows: TGTGCCAGCAGCCGTATATCCTGGGCCGGGGAGCTGTTTTTT. Its translation: CASSRISWAGELFF. The genes are TRBV7-9 and TRBJ2-2, with no clear D. CDR1 SEHNR and CDR2 FQNEAQ come from the germline V gene (reference sequence). CDR3 size: 14 residues. V was cut by 5 bases and J by 6 bases, with 13 bases left in between.

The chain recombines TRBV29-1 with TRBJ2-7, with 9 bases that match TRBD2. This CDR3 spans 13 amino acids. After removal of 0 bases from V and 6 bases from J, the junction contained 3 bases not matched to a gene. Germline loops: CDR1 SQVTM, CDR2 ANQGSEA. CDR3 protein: CSVEDSGRGEQYF. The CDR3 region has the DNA TGCAGCGTTGAAGATAGCGGGAGAGGCGAGCAGTACTTC.

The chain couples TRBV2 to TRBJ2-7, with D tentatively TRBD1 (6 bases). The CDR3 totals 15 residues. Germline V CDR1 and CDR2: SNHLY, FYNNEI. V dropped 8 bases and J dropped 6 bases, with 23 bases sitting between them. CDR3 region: CASGIYPQGQGEQYF. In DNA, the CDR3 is TGTGCCAGCGGTATCTACCCACAGGGACAAGGCGAGCAGTACTTC. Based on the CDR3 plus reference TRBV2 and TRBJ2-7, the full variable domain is EPEVTQTPSHQVTQMGQEVILRCVPISNHLYFYWYRQILGQKVEFLVSFYNNEISEKSEIFDDQFSVERPDGSNFTLKIRSTKLEDSAMYFCASGIYPQGQGEQYFGPGTRLTVT.

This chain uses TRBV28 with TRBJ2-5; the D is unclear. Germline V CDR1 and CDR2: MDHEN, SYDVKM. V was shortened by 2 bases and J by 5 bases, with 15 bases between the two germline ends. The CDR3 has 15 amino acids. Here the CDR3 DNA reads TGTGCCAGCAGTTTACCCCCGGCGATGTGGGAGACCCAGTACTTC. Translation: CASSLPPAMWETQYF. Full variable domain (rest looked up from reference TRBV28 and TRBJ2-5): DVKVTQSSRYLVKRTGEKVFLECVQDMDHENMFWYRQDPGLGLRLIYFSYDVKMKEKGDIPEGYSVSREKKERFSLILESASTNQTSMYLCASSLPPAMWETQYFGPGTRLLVL.

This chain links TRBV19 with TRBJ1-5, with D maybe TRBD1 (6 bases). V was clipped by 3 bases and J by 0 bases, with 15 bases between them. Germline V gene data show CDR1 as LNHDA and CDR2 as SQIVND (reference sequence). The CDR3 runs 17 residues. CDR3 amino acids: CASSIRTGFYSNQPQHF. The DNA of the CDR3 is TGTGCCAGTAGTATTCGAACAGGGTTTTATAGCAATCAGCCCCAGCATTTT.

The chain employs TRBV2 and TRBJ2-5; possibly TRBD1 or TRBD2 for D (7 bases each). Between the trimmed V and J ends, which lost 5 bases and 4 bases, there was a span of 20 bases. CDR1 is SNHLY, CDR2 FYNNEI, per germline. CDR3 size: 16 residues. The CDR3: CASSTTGRGGLETQYF. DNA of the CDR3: TGTGCCAGCAGTACGACAGGGCGCGGGGGCTTAGAGACCCAGTACTTC.